These 20 T cell receptor beta chains came from one sample sequenced in a study of cytomegalovirus exposure and HLA in healthy donors. PCR used 60 Vbeta primers and 13 Jbeta primers. Data came from immunoSEQ multiplex PCR; TCRdb stores just in-frame clones and leaves some out. The sample yields 60,000 to 75,000 clones, approximately 58% seen once. Sequenced: PBMCs. All receptors come from a woman in her 50s in good health and CMV-seronegative.

The V and J genes are TRBV27 and TRBJ2-7; 8 bases align to TRBD1. V was pared by 0 bases and J by 4 bases, with 14 bases of the junction left unmatched. This CDR3 spans 18 amino acids. Germline values: CDR1 MNHEY, CDR2 SMNVEV (reference sequence). The CDR3, as DNA: TGTGCCAGCAGTTTATCGAATTCCCGACAGGGGATGTCATACGAGCAGTACTTC. Translated, it gives CASSLSNSRQGMSYEQYF.

The genes are TRBV28 and TRBJ2-1, with TRBD2 matching over 8 bases. This CDR3 has 15 residues. V dropped 8 bases and J dropped 0; count of bases not matched to a gene: 6. The germline gives CDR1 MDHEN, CDR2 SYDVKM. CDR3 sequence reads: CASLTSGSSYNEQFF. In DNA, the CDR3 is TGTGCCAGCTTAACTAGCGGTAGCTCCTACAATGAGCAGTTCTTC.

V gene TRBV6-5 combines with J gene TRBJ2-5; possibly TRBD1 for D (6 bases). Germline values: CDR1 MNHEY, CDR2 SVGAGI. There are 13 residues in the CDR3. Trimming stripped 10 bases from V and 14 bases from J, with 26 bases between. The CDR3 DNA follows: TGTGCCACATCGGACAGCGTCGGGCGCTCCCCCTACTTC. The encoded protein is CATSDSVGRSPYF.

This chain links TRBV5-1 with TRBJ2-3, with D perhaps matching TRBD1 (5 bases). The germline gives CDR1 SGHRS, CDR2 YFSETQ. The CDR3 runs 14 residues. Trimming removed 0 bases at V and 5 bases at J, with 10 bases between. CDR3 sequence: CASSLGQPGDTQYF. The CDR3, as DNA: TGCGCCAGCAGCTTGGGACAGCCAGGAGATACGCAGTATTTT.

V usage is TRBV29-1 and J usage is TRBJ2-5; TRBD1 agrees at 7 bases. From germline, CDR1 is SQVTM and CDR2 ANQGSEA. The CDR3 has 13 residues. With V trimmed by 8 bases and J by 1 base, 7 bases remained unmatched. CDR3 coding DNA: TGCAGCTTGAGGGGGCAGATCCAAGAGACCCAGTACTTC. Translating gives CSLRGQIQETQYF.

The chain has TRBV4-2 and TRBJ2-1, with 13 bases aligning to TRBD2. The CDR3 is 20 residues long. CDR1 is LGHNA and CDR2 is YNFKEQ in the germline V gene. V was pared by 4 bases and J by 0 bases, with 12 bases of the junction left unmatched. The CDR3 DNA reads as TGTGCCAGCAGCCCCGGACTAGCGGGAGACGCCGTCGACTCCTACAATGAGCAGTTCTTC. It translates to CASSPGLAGDAVDSYNEQFF.

The chain combines TRBV25-1 with TRBJ2-3, with TRBD1 matching over 8 bases. V dropped 4 bases and J dropped 2; count of bases not matched to a gene: 5. Germline V lookup: CDR1 MGHDK, CDR2 SYGVNS. This CDR3 has 15 residues. CDR3 bases: TGTGCCAGCAGTGGCTCGGACAGGGCCACAGATACGCAGTATTTT. This encodes CASSGSDRATDTQYF.

This clone was seen a single time. The V and J genes are TRBV7-3 and TRBJ2-7, with TRBD2 matching 11 bases. The germline gives CDR1 SGHTA, CDR2 FQGTGA. This CDR3 spans 15 amino acids. Losses at the gene ends were 6 bases for V and 7 bases for J; bases not matched to a gene: 11. The CDR3 nucleotides are TGTGCCAGCAGTCCATCGGGACTAGCGGCCTTAGAGCAGTACTTC. This translates into CASSPSGLAALEQYF.

About this clone itself: This CDR3 is also generated by other DNA sequences in the sample. The genes are TRBV15 and TRBJ2-7; 10 bases align to TRBD1. The germline V gene has CDR1 LNHNV and CDR2 YYDKDF (reference sequence). The CDR3 consists of 14 residues. With V trimmed by 6 bases and J by 4 bases, 6 bases remained unmatched. Here the CDR3 reads CATSWDRGMYEQYF. DNA for the CDR3: TGTGCCACCAGTTGGGACAGGGGCATGTACGAGCAGTACTTC.

The chain has TRBV29-1 and TRBJ1-1, with D maybe TRBD1 (5 bases). The CDR3 covers 15 residues. The V gene's germline CDR1 is SQVTM and CDR2 ANQGSEA. The germline V and J ends were trimmed by 3 bases and 3 bases, with 17 bases remaining between them. As DNA, the CDR3 is TGCAGCGTTGAGGGTCGCCAGGGATCGGACACTGAAGCTTTCTTT. Translation: CSVEGRQGSDTEAFF.

This clone showed up just a few times. The chain employs TRBV4-3 and TRBJ1-5; 10 nucleotides agree with TRBD1. In germline, CDR1 is LGHNA, CDR2 YSLEER. CDR3 length: 15 residues. The trim removed 3 bases at V and 5 bases at J, leaving 4 bases unmatched. CDR3 DNA sequence: TGCGCCAGCAGCCAGGGGACAGGGGAAGATCAGCCCCAGCATTTT. Its protein product is CASSQGTGEDQPQHF.

The CDR3 region has the DNA TGTGCCAGCAGCCAAGTTGGCGGGGGCCTCTACAATGAGCAGTTCTTC. This translates into CASSQVGGGLYNEQFF. This chain connects TRBV4-2 to TRBJ2-1; D is perhaps TRBD2 (7 bases). This CDR3 is built from 16 residues. Trimming pared 1 base from V and 3 bases from J, leaving 13 bases between. Germline V lookup: CDR1 LGHNA, CDR2 YNFKEQ.

This chain joins TRBV5-1 and TRBJ1-1; D unclear. CDR1 SGHRS and CDR2 YFSETQ come from the germline V gene. This CDR3 comprises 15 residues. Trimming stripped 7 bases from V and 5 bases from J, with 21 bases between. CDR3 DNA: TGCGCCAGCCGCCTCGGCCCCGGAGGGTCTACTGAAGCTTTCTTT. It specifies CASRLGPGGSTEAFF.

Concerning this clone: The junction departs from germline at one end; a sequencing error may be responsible. The chain joins TRBV6-6 to TRBJ1-1; D may be TRBD1 (5 bases). Germline V gene lookup returns CDR1 MNHNY and CDR2 SVGAGI (reference sequence). The length of the CDR3 is 11 residues. The CDR3 DNA is TGTGCCAGCCGACAGAACCCTGAAGCTTTCTTT. It yields the protein CASRQNPEAFF.

The chain combines TRBV5-1 with TRBJ2-2; 10 bases agree with TRBD1. V was clipped by 3 bases and J by 7 bases; unmatched bases: 3. The CDR3 loop spans 14 amino acids. CDR1 and CDR2 from the germline V gene are SGHRS and YFSETQ. The CDR3 bases are TGCGCCAGCAGCTCTGGACAGGGGGACGGGGAGCTGTTTTTT. It translates to CASSSGQGDGELFF.

This chain uses TRBV2 with TRBJ2-7; D may be TRBD2 (7 bases). V was clipped by 6 bases and J by 0 bases, with 12 bases between them. The CDR3 sequence is 14 residues long. Per the germline V gene, CDR1 is SNHLY and CDR2 is FYNNEI. This chain's CDR3 is CASRDRTSSYEQYF. In DNA form, the CDR3 reads TGTGCCAGCAGAGACAGGACTAGCTCCTACGAGCAGTACTTC.

The V gene is TRBV15, the J gene TRBJ2-7, with 7 bases identical to TRBD1. Germline V CDR1 and CDR2: LNHNV, YYDKDF (reference sequence). The CDR3 contains 13 residues. V dropped 0 bases and J dropped 6; count of bases not matched to a gene: 2. The CDR3 nucleotides are TGTGCCACCAGCAGAGAGACAGGGTTCGAGCAGTACTTC. Amino acid sequence: CATSRETGFEQYF. The full variable domain, in which reference TRBV15 and TRBJ2-7 provide the parts outside the CDR3, is DAMVIQNPRYQVTQFGKPVTLSCSQTLNHNVMYWYQQKSSQAPKLLFHYYDKDFNNEADTPDNFQSRRPNTSFCFLDIRSPGLGDTAMYLCATSRETGFEQYFGPGTRLTVT.

The chain couples TRBV21-1 to TRBJ1-5; the tabulated D call, TRBD1, remains unverified against the DNA. TRBV21-1 is flagged as a pseudogene. The CDR3 extends over 12 amino acids. In nucleotides, the CDR3 is TGTGCCAGCAAACAGGGACATCAGCCCCAGCATTTT. Amino acid sequence: CASKQGHQPQHF.

This clone was observed a handful of times. J is TRBJ1-5 and V is TRBV28, with D possibly being TRBD1 (6 bases). The V gene's germline CDR1 is MDHEN and CDR2 SYDVKM. The V end lost 5 bases, the J end lost 5 bases, and 10 bases lay between the germline ends. The CDR3 extends over 13 amino acids. The CDR3: CASSGQTYQPQHF. The CDR3 DNA reads TGTGCCAGCAGTGGACAGACCTATCAGCCCCAGCATTTT.

The chain uses TRBV5-1 and TRBJ2-1; D is perhaps TRBD2 (5 bases). With 3 bases removed from V and 9 bases from J, the gap between germline ends came to 10 bases. CDR1 SGHRS and CDR2 YFSETQ come from the germline V gene. The CDR3 is 12 amino acids. CDR3 region: CASSSAGGEQFF. Written as DNA, the CDR3 is TGCGCCAGCAGCTCGGCCGGAGGTGAGCAGTTCTTC. The variable domain in full, with the rest retrieved from reference TRBV5-1 and TRBJ2-1, is KAGVTQTPRYLIKTRGQQVTLSCSPISGHRSVSWYQQTPGQGLQFLFEYFSETQRNKGNFPGRFSGRQFSNSRSEMNVSTLELGDSALYLCASSSAGGEQFFGPGTRLTVL.